Following are 18 T cell receptor beta chains from one sample sequenced in a study of follicular helper T cells after annual influenza vaccination. Time point described: 2014-2015 season, pre-vaccination. Measured with immunoSEQ multiplex PCR; TCRdb has only the in-frame clones, and not every one. The table lists about 27,000 clones, around 80% of them singletons, with roughly 1.3% in the top ten. This specimen was CXCR5+ CD38- circulating T follicular helper cells from blood, taken on the day of influenza vaccination. Subset noted: circulating Tfh, non-naive CD4+CXCR5+PD-1+ (ICOS+CD38+ or ICOS-CD38-). The receptors here all came from an adult who received the influenza vaccine.

This clone was seen only a few times. V usage is TRBV7-2 and J usage is TRBJ1-4, with 10 bases fitting TRBD1. Germline loops: CDR1 SGHTA, CDR2 FQGNSA. The CDR3 runs 15 residues. V lost 3 bases, J lost 9 bases, and 7 bases stayed unmatched. CDR3 loop: CASSFPGQGIKKLFF. The CDR3 DNA reads TGTGCCAGCAGCTTCCCGGGACAGGGGATTAAAAAACTGTTTTTT.

J is TRBJ1-6 and V is TRBV6-1; TRBD1 agrees at 8 bases. Looked up from germline, CDR1 is MNHNS and CDR2 is SASEGT. V gave up 5 bases and J gave up 7 bases; unmatched junction bases: 7. The CDR3 is 15 amino acids. CDR3 in DNA: TGTGCCAGCAGTTGGGGGGCAGGGGGCAATTCACCCCTCCACTTT. It specifies CASSWGAGGNSPLHF.

This chain links TRBV5-1 with TRBJ1-3, with 11 bases lining up with TRBD1. This CDR3 region has 16 residues. CDR1 is SGHRS and CDR2 is YFSETQ in the germline V gene. The V segment lost 4 bases and the J segment 4 bases; nucleotides outside the gene matches: 7. CDR3 DNA: TGCGCCAGCAGCACCACCGGGACAGGGGGAGGAAACACCATATATTTT. Its protein product is CASSTTGTGGGNTIYF.

The chain recombines TRBV30 with TRBJ1-1, with D uncertain. CDR1 is GTSNPN, CDR2 SVGIG, per germline (reference sequence). V lost 4 bases and J 6 bases, leaving 15 bases between the germline ends. The length of the CDR3 is 13 residues. The CDR3 nucleotides read TGTGCCTGGACCTCAAGGGAGAGGGCTGAAGCTTTCTTT. Encoded protein: CAWTSRERAEAFF.

The chain employs TRBV28 and TRBJ2-7, with a weak D call TRBD1 (5 bases). The V and J ends lost 3 bases and 7 bases respectively, with 16 bases between them. CDR1 is MDHEN, CDR2 SYDVKM, per germline. This CDR3 region has 14 residues. The CDR3 coding sequence is TGTGCCAGCAGTTTCGGGCAGGGAACGGAAGAGCAGTACTTC. This gives the protein CASSFGQGTEEQYF.

The V and J genes are TRBV6-1 and TRBJ1-3; D not certain. The CDR3 loop spans 14 amino acids. Between the trimmed V and J ends, which lost 7 bases and 8 bases, there was a span of 18 bases. CDR1 MNHNS and CDR2 SASEGT come from the germline V gene. The DNA for the CDR3 is TGTGCCAGCACCTCGGGGTTCTACGGGGACACCATATATTTT. This sequence encodes CASTSGFYGDTIYF.

This chain connects TRBV2 to TRBJ1-2; D is uncertain. This CDR3 is built from 12 residues. Trimming shortened V by 1 base and J by 4 bases, and 4 bases separated the two germline ends. The V gene's germline CDR1 is SNHLY and CDR2 FYNNEI. CDR3 nucleotides: TGTGCCAGCAGTGAAGACACCTATGGCTACACCTTC. Translating it yields CASSEDTYGYTF.

The gene calls are TRBV25-1 and TRBJ2-7, with D possibly TRBD1 on 5 matching bases. Germline CDR1 reads MGHDK; CDR2 reads SYGVNS. CDR3 length: 13 residues. Trimming cost V 4 bases and J 3 bases, with 10 bases left between them. For the CDR3, the DNA is TGTGCCAGCAGTGGCGACAGTCTCTACGAGCAGTACTTC. It encodes CASSGDSLYEQYF.

The V call is TRBV2, the J call TRBJ1-2; tentative D call: TRBD1 (6 bases). The CDR3 totals 13 residues. The germline CDR1 and CDR2 sequences are SNHLY and FYNNEI. With 8 bases removed from V and 4 bases from J, the gap between germline ends came to 14 bases. CDR3 sequence: CASPRQGPYGYTF. CDR3 in DNA: TGTGCCAGCCCCCGGCAGGGGCCCTATGGCTACACCTTC.

This sequence joins TRBV27 and TRBJ1-6; D gene uncertain. CDR3 size: 15 residues. CDR1 and CDR2 (germline): MNHEY, SMNVEV (reference sequence). The germline V and J ends were trimmed by 4 bases and 6 bases, with 13 bases remaining between them. The CDR3 DNA sequence: TGTGCCAGCAGTTCGTTTTCGGGTGGTAATTCACCCCTCCACTTT. Amino acids: CASSSFSGGNSPLHF.

This chain links TRBV29-1 with TRBJ2-3, with 11 bases fitting TRBD2. V shed 4 bases and J 4 bases; nucleotides not matched to a gene: 4. This CDR3 contains 14 residues. The V gene's germline CDR1 is SQVTM and CDR2 ANQGSEA. The CDR3 loop reads CSVGGLAGPDTQYF. In nucleotides, the CDR3 is TGCAGCGTTGGCGGACTAGCGGGTCCAGATACGCAGTATTTT.

The chain has TRBV2 and TRBJ2-3; D may be TRBD1 (5 bases). This CDR3 is built from 15 residues. Germline V lookup: CDR1 SNHLY, CDR2 FYNNEI. The V end was cut by 2 bases, the J end by 6 bases, with 15 bases between. The CDR3 loop reads CASSESRTPGDTQYF. The CDR3 nucleotides are TGTGCCAGCAGTGAATCTAGGACACCTGGGGATACGCAGTATTTT.

V and J are TRBV30 and TRBJ2-7; 8 bases match TRBD1. Germline V gives CDR1 GTSNPN, CDR2 SVGIG (reference sequence). This CDR3 has 14 amino acids. V trimming: 4 bases; J trimming: 5 bases; junction bases outside the gene matches: 10. The DNA for the CDR3 is TGTGCCTGGACCTCCTCAGGGGGCCGCCACGAGCAGTACTTC. It is translated as CAWTSSGGRHEQYF.

The genes are TRBV6-1 and TRBJ1-6, with D maybe TRBD1 (6 bases). This CDR3 spans 14 amino acids. The V and J ends lost 2 bases and 8 bases respectively, with 10 bases between them. Per germline, CDR1 MNHNS and CDR2 SASEGT. The CDR3 sequence: CASSEQGMDSPLHF. CDR3 DNA: TGTGCCAGCAGTGAACAGGGGATGGATTCACCCCTCCACTTT.

This chain joins TRBV5-1 and TRBJ1-2; the match to TRBD1 covers 10 bases. The germline V gene has CDR1 SGHRS and CDR2 YFSETQ. Losses at the gene ends were 4 bases for V and 4 bases for J; bases not matched to a gene: 7. The CDR3 covers 15 residues. The CDR3 region has the DNA TGCGCCAGCAGCGCGCGGACAGGGGGAACCTATGGCTACACCTTC. Its translation is CASSARTGGTYGYTF.

CDR3 region: CASRSGGNSAYNEQFF. The CDR3 DNA reads TGTGCCAGCAGGAGCGGGGGGAACTCGGCCTACAATGAGCAGTTCTTC. The chain recombines TRBV5-4 with TRBJ2-1, with TRBD2 matching over 9 bases. The CDR3 has 16 residues. In germline, CDR1 is SGHNT, CDR2 YYREEE (reference sequence). The V and J ends lost 5 bases and 2 bases, in that order; junction bases with no gene match: 8.

The chain links TRBV18 to TRBJ2-3, with D perhaps TRBD2 (6 bases). CDR1 is KGHSH, CDR2 LQKENI, per germline. V was cut by 4 bases and J by 0 bases, with 11 bases left in between. This CDR3 comprises 15 residues. CDR3 sequence: CASSRDFDSTDTQYF. The CDR3 region has the DNA TGTGCCAGCTCACGGGACTTCGATAGCACAGATACGCAGTATTTT.

The rearrangement links TRBV19 to TRBJ2-1; 9 bases map to TRBD1. The CDR3 is 16 residues long. The V gene end was trimmed by 4 bases and the J gene end by 9 bases; junction bases not matched to a gene: 13. From germline, CDR1 is LNHDA and CDR2 SQIVND (reference sequence). The CDR3 bases are TGTGCCAGTAGTACCCGCCGGGACAGGGATATCGTTGAGCAGTTCTTC. This gives the protein CASSTRRDRDIVEQFF.